A selection of T cell receptor beta chains follows, all from one sample in a study of T cell responses to AZD1222 COVID-19 vaccine. TCRdb's table, derived via immunoSEQ multiplex PCR, lists solely in-frame clones and lacks some. This sample has around 77,000 clones, with roughly 88% found just once. The sample in question was peripheral blood, obtained on day 0 of AZD1222 vaccination. These receptors all stem from an adult in good health. Each CDR3 is given with its conserved first and last residue. D genes are given only for firm matches.

J gene	V gene	D gene	CDR3 protein
TRBJ1-1	TRBV27	NA	CASSSVVGAKGTEAFF
TRBJ2-7	TRBV5-6	NA	CASSLVRIVGYPLEQYF
TRBJ1-2	TRBV6-5	NA	CASSLDGNYGYTF
TRBJ2-1	TRBV19	TRBD1	CASSTIRDRGRNEQFF
TRBJ1-3	TRBV7-3	TRBD1	CASSPGGYGNTIYF
TRBJ2-7	TRBV19	TRBD2	CASRPGTSGSYEQYF
TRBJ1-1	TRBV6-5	TRBD1	CASKEGQANTEAFF
TRBJ2-7	TRBV3-1/TRBV3-2	NA	CASSRGRGQYF
TRBJ2-2	TRBV24-1	TRBD2	CATSDQLQAGDRDTGELFF
TRBJ2-7	TRBV27	TRBD1	CASSWSGTGGYEQYF
TRBJ1-4	TRBV4-1	TRBD1	CASRPHGTGKEKLFF
TRBJ1-2	TRBV9	NA	CASSPEGNYGYTF
TRBJ1-1	TRBV6-4	NA	CASRKDRQGRAFF
TRBJ1-5	TRBV24-1	NA	CATSGRVNNQPQHF
TRBJ1-6	TRBV30	NA	CAWSVRQGDSPLHF
TRBJ2-1	TRBV5-1	NA	CASSFRRDAYNEQFF
TRBJ2-7	TRBV5-1	NA	CASSLEADRLYEQYF
TRBJ2-6	TRBV4-1	NA	CASSGPIAGAGANVLTF
TRBJ1-4	TRBV23-1	TRBD1	CASSLPDRVLITNEKLFF
TRBJ1-6	TRBV7-9	NA	CASSSYNSPLHF
TRBJ2-3	TRBV4-3	NA	CASSQSAGSTDTQYF
TRBJ1-6	TRBV30	NA	CAWNGGWDNSPLHF
TRBJ2-1	TRBV9	TRBD2	CASSVAPSGRGNNEQFF
TRBJ2-7	TRBV18	TRBD2	CASSPSSGSFPYEQYF
TRBJ2-2	TRBV6-2/TRBV6-3	NA	CASSSGPNTGELFF
TRBJ1-6	TRBV28	TRBD1	CASSPGQGRNSPLHF
TRBJ1-2	TRBV11-2	NA	CASSYTDGIFNYGYTF
TRBJ1-1	TRBV12-3/TRBV12-4	NA	CASNPFQETEAFF
TRBJ1-6	TRBV5-1	NA	CASSLEGNSYNSPLHF
TRBJ1-2	TRBV20-1	TRBD1	CSASLQGARGYTF
TRBJ2-1	TRBV5-4	NA	CASSLGGKGSSYNEQFF
TRBJ2-3	TRBV3-1/TRBV3-2	NA	CASSQEDTDTQYF
TRBJ2-7	TRBV4-1	NA	CASSQADRSREQYF
TRBJ1-4	TRBV28	NA	CASSPPFGQTTNEKLFF
TRBJ1-2	TRBV3-1/TRBV3-2	NA	CASTPLGQYGYGYTF